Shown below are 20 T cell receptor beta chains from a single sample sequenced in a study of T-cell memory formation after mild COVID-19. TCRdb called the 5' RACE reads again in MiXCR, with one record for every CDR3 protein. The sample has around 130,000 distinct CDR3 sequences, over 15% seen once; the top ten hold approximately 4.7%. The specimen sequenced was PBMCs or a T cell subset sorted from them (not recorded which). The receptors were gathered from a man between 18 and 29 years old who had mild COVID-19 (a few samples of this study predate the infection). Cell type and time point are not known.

The chain's CDR3 is CASSLVSDEKLFF. The CDR3, as DNA: TGTGCCAGCAGCTTGGTCTCGGATGAAAAACTGTTTTTT. V usage is TRBV5-6 and J usage is TRBJ1-4; D is unresolved. Germline V gene lookup returns CDR1 SGHDT and CDR2 YYEEEE. V lost 0 bases and J 6 bases, leaving 6 bases between the germline ends. This CDR3 region has 13 residues.

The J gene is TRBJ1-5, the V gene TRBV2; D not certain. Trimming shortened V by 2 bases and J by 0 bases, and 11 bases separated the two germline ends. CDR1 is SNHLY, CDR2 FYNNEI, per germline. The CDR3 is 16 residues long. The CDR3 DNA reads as TGTGCCAGCAGTGAAAGTTGGGGATATAGCAATCAGCCCCAGCATTTT. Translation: CASSESWGYSNQPQHF.

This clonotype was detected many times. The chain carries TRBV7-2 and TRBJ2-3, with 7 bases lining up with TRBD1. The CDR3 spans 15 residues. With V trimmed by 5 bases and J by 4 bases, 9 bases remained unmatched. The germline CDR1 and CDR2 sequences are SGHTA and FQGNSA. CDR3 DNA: TGTGCCAGCAGCCCCGGGGCAGGGGGTCCAGATACGCAGTATTTT. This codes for CASSPGAGGPDTQYF.

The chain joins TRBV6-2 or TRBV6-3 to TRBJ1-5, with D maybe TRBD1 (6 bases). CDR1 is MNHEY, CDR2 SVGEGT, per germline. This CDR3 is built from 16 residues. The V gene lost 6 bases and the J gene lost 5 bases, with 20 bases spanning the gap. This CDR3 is CASRPLRDGGHQPQHF. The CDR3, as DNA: TGTGCCAGCAGGCCCCTCCGGGACGGGGGGCATCAGCCCCAGCATTTT.

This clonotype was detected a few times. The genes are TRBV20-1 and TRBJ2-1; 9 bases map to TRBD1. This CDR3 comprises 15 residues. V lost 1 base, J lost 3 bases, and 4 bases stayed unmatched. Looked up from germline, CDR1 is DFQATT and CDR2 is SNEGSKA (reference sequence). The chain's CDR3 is CSARADRGFYNEQFF. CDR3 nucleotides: TGCAGTGCTAGAGCGGACAGGGGCTTCTACAATGAGCAGTTCTTC.

The CDR3 loop is CASSFDRGYNQPQHF. The CDR3 coding sequence is TGTGCCAGCAGTTTCGACAGGGGTTATAATCAGCCCCAGCATTTT. The V gene is TRBV7-2, the J gene TRBJ1-5; TRBD1 matches 8 bases. The V segment lost 6 bases and the J segment 4 bases; nucleotides outside the gene matches: 8. This CDR3 comprises 15 residues. CDR1 is SGHTA, CDR2 FQGNSA, per germline.

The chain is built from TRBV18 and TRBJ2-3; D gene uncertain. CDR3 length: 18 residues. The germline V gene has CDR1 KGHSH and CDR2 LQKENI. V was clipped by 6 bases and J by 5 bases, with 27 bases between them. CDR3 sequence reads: CASSQYTSATSAVDTQYF. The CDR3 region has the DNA TGTGCCAGCTCCCAATACACCTCCGCTACTTCGGCAGTAGATACGCAGTATTTT.

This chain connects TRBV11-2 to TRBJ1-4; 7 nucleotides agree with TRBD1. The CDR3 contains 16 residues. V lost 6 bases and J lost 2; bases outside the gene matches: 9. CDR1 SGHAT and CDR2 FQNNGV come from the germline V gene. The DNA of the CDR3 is TGTGCCAGCAGGCCGGGACAGCCTCCCACTAATGAAAAACTGTTTTTT. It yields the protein CASRPGQPPTNEKLFF. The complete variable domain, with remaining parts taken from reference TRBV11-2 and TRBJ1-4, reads EAGVAQSPRYKIIEKRQSVAFWCNPISGHATLYWYQQILGQGPKLLIQFQNNGVVDDSQLPKDRFSAERLKGVDSTLKIQPAKLEDSAVYLCASRPGQPPTNEKLFFGSGTQLSVL.

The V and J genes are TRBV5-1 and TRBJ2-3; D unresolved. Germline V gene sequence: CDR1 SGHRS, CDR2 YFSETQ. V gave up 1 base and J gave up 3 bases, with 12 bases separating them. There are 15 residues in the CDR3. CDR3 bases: TGCGCCAGCAGCTTGAGTAAGAGAATTACAGATACGCAGTATTTT. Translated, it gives CASSLSKRITDTQYF.

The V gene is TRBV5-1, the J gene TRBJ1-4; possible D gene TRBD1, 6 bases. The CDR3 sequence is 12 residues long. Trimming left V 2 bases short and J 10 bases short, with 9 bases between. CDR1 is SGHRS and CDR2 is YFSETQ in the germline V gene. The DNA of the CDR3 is TGCGCCAGCAGCTTACAGGGAGGAAAACTGTTTTTT. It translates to CASSLQGGKLFF. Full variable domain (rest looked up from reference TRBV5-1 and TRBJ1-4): KAGVTQTPRYLIKTRGQQVTLSCSPISGHRSVSWYQQTPGQGLQFLFEYFSETQRNKGNFPGRFSGRQFSNSRSEMNVSTLELGDSALYLCASSLQGGKLFFGSGTQLSVL.

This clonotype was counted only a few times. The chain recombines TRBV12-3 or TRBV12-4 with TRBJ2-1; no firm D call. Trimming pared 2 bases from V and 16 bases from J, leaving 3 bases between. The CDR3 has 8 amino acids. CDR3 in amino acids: CASSLLFF. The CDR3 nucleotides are TGTGCCAGCAGTTTACTTTTCTTC.

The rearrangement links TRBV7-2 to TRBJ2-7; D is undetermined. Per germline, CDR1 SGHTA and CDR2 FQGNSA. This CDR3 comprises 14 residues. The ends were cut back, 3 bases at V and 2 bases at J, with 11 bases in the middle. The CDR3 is CASSFFPTPYEQYV. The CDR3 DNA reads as TGTGCCAGCAGCTTTTTCCCGACCCCCTACGAGCAGTACGTC.

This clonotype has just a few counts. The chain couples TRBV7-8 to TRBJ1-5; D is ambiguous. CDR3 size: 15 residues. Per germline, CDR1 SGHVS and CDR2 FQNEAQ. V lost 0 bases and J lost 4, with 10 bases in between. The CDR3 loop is CASSLAGIFNQPQHF. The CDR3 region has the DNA TGTGCCAGCAGCTTAGCGGGGATTTTTAATCAGCCCCAGCATTTT.

CDR3 nucleotide sequence: TGCAGTGCTAAATTAGAGAGAGTCACTGAAGCTTTCTTT. Its translation: CSAKLERVTEAFF. The rearrangement uses TRBV20-1 and TRBJ1-1; D call uncertain. Per the germline V gene, CDR1 is DFQATT and CDR2 is SNEGSKA (reference sequence). V lost 4 bases and J lost 4, with 13 bases in between. The length of the CDR3 is 13 residues.

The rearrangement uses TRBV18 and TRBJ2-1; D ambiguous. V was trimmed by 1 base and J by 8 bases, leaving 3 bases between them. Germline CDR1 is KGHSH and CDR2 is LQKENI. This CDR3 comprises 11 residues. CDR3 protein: CASSPLHEQFF. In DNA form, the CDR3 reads TGTGCCAGCTCACCACTCCATGAGCAGTTCTTC.

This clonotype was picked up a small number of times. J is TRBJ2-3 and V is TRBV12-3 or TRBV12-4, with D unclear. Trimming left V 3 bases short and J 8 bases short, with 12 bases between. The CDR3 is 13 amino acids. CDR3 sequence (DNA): TGTGCCAGCAGTTTGGAAGTATTGGCTACGCAGTATTTT. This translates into CASSLEVLATQYF.

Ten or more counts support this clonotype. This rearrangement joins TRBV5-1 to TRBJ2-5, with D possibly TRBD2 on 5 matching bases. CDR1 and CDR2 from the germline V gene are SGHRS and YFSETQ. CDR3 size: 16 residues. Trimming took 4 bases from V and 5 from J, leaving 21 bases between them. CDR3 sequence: CASSPTPRGSFETQYF. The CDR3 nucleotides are TGCGCCAGCAGCCCTACCCCTCGGGGTTCGTTTGAGACCCAGTACTTC.

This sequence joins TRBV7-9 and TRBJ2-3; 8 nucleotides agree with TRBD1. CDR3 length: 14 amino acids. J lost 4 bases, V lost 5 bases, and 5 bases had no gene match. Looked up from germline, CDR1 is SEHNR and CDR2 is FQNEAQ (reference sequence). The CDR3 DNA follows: TGTGCCAGCAGCGCAGGACAGGGCCCAGATACGCAGTATTTT. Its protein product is CASSAGQGPDTQYF. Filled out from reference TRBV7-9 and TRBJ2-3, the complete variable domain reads DTGVSQNPRHKITKRGQNVTFRCDPISEHNRLYWYRQTLGQGPEFLTYFQNEAQLEKSRLLSDRFSAERPKGSFSTLEIQRTEQGDSAMYLCASSAGQGPDTQYFGPGTRLTVL.

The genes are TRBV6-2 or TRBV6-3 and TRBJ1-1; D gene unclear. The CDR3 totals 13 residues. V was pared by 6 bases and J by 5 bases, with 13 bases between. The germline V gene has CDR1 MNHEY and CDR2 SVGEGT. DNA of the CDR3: TGTGCCAGCAGCGAACAATTAAGGACTGAAGCTTTCTTT. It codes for CASSEQLRTEAFF.

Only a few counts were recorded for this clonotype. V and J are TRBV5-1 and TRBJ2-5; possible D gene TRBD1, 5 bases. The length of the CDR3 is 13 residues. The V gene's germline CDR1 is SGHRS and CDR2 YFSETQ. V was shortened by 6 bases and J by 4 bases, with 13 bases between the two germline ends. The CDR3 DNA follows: TGCGCCAGCATCCAGGGTATTGGAGAGACCCAGTACTTC. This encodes CASIQGIGETQYF.